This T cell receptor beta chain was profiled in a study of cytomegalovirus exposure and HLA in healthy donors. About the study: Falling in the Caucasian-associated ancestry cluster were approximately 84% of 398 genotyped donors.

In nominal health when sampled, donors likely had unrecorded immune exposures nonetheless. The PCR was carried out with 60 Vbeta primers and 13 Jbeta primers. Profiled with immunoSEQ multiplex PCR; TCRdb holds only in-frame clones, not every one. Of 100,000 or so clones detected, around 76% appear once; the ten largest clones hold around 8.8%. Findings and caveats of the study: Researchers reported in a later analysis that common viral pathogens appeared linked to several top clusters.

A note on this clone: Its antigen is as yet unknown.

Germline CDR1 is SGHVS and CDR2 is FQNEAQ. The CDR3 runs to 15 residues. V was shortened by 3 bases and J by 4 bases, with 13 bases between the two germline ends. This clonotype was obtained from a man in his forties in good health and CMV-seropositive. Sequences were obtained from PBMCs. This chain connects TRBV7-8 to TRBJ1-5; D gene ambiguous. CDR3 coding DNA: TGTGCCAGCAGCTTTGGAGGCCCCCATAATCAGCCCCAGCATTTT. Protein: CASSFGGPHNQPQHF.